These T cell receptor beta chains were read from a single sample in a study of blood T cell repertoires in COVID-19. Produced via immunoSEQ multiplex PCR; TCRdb's table is partial and in-frame only. This table holds around 260,000 clones, nearly 90% found once. Sequencing used peripheral blood. These receptors came from a human donor in a cohort sampled during active COVID-19. Each CDR3 is given with its conserved first and last residue. D genes are given only for firm matches. The size field is filled for only some rows; it gives once, few, many or a size class.

j_gene: TRBJ2-5; v_gene: TRBV7-2; abundance: NA; len: 14; d_gene: NA; CDR3nt: TGTGCCAGCAGCTTCTCCGGGACACCGATGACCCAGTACTTC; CDR3aa: CASSFSGTPMTQYF
j_gene: TRBJ1-6; v_gene: TRBV28; abundance: NA; len: 17; d_gene: TRBD1; CDR3nt: TGTGCCAGCAGTTTCAACAGGGGCCCATCGTATAATTCACCCCTCCACTTT; CDR3aa: CASSFNRGPSYNSPLHF
j_gene: TRBJ1-2; v_gene: TRBV5-6; abundance: NA; len: 12; d_gene: NA; CDR3nt: TGTGCCACCTCCCCTGGCGGGACGGGCTACACCTTC; CDR3aa: CATSPGGTGYTF
j_gene: TRBJ2-7; v_gene: TRBV6-2/TRBV6-3; abundance: once; len: 15; d_gene: TRBD1; CDR3nt: TGTGCCAGCAGTTACCGGGACAGGGGGACTGGAGAGCAGTACTTC; CDR3aa: CASSYRDRGTGEQYF
j_gene: TRBJ2-3; v_gene: TRBV2; abundance: NA; len: 18; d_gene: TRBD2; CDR3nt: TGTGCCAGCAGTGACACTAGCGGGGGGGCAGTGTGGGCAGATACGCAGTATTTT; CDR3aa: CASSDTSGGAVWADTQYF
j_gene: TRBJ1-6; v_gene: TRBV19; abundance: NA; len: 13; d_gene: NA; CDR3nt: TGTGCCAGTACCGGCGGGGGGAATTCACCCCTCCACTTT; CDR3aa: CASTGGGNSPLHF
j_gene: TRBJ2-1; v_gene: TRBV7-6; abundance: NA; len: 17; d_gene: TRBD1; CDR3nt: TGTGCCAGCAGCTTAAGGGACAGCACGTACTCCTACAATGAGCAGTTCTTC; CDR3aa: CASSLRDSTYSYNEQFF
j_gene: TRBJ1-1; v_gene: TRBV28; abundance: few; len: 11; d_gene: NA; CDR3nt: TGTGCCAGCAGTACCCTGGGCGAAGCTTTCTTT; CDR3aa: CASSTLGEAFF
j_gene: TRBJ2-3; v_gene: TRBV11-1; abundance: NA; len: 16; d_gene: TRBD2; CDR3nt: TGTGCCAGCAGCTTACTAGCGGGAGGGAGCACAGATACGCAGTATTTT; CDR3aa: CASSLLAGGSTDTQYF
j_gene: TRBJ2-6; v_gene: TRBV4-1; abundance: NA; len: 22; d_gene: TRBD2; CDR3nt: TGCGCCAGCAGCCAAGACAGTTTGGAGCGGGGGGCCGTCGTCCCTGGGGCCAACGTCCTGACTTTC; CDR3aa: CASSQDSLERGAVVPGANVLTF
j_gene: TRBJ1-1; v_gene: TRBV27; abundance: NA; len: 15; d_gene: NA; CDR3nt: TGTGCCAGCAGTTTATCGAGGTCGGGGAACACTGAAGCTTTCTTT; CDR3aa: CASSLSRSGNTEAFF
j_gene: TRBJ2-1; v_gene: TRBV10-2; abundance: few; len: 13; d_gene: NA; CDR3nt: TGCGCCAGCAGTGGTCAGTTCTACAATGAGCAGTTCTTC; CDR3aa: CASSGQFYNEQFF
j_gene: TRBJ1-2; v_gene: TRBV10-3; abundance: once; len: 14; d_gene: TRBD1; CDR3nt: TGTGCCATCAGCTCCGACAGGGTAGGTGTCGGCTACACCTTC; CDR3aa: CAISSDRVGVGYTF
j_gene: TRBJ2-7; v_gene: TRBV12-3/TRBV12-4; abundance: NA; len: 13; d_gene: NA; CDR3nt: TGTGCCAGCAGTTTAGCGGACACTTACGAGCAGTACTTC; CDR3aa: CASSLADTYEQYF
j_gene: TRBJ1-5; v_gene: TRBV7-2; abundance: NA; len: 14; d_gene: TRBD1; CDR3nt: TGTGCCAGCAGCTTAGAGGGACAGGGGCAGCCCCAGCATTTT; CDR3aa: CASSLEGQGQPQHF
j_gene: TRBJ1-2; v_gene: TRBV3-1/TRBV3-2; abundance: NA; len: 13; d_gene: NA; CDR3nt: TGTGCCAGCAGCCAAGGTCCCTCCTATGGCTACACCTTC; CDR3aa: CASSQGPSYGYTF
j_gene: TRBJ2-2; v_gene: TRBV6-5; abundance: NA; len: 15; d_gene: NA; CDR3nt: TGTGCCAGCAAGGAGATGACCGCGAACACCGGGGAGCTGTTTTTT; CDR3aa: CASKEMTANTGELFF
j_gene: TRBJ1-4; v_gene: TRBV10-3; abundance: once; len: 13; d_gene: TRBD1; CDR3nt: TGTGCCATCGAAGGGGGCAGGAATGAAAAACTGTTTTTT; CDR3aa: CAIEGGRNEKLFF
j_gene: TRBJ1-4; v_gene: TRBV19; abundance: NA; len: 12; d_gene: NA; CDR3nt: TGTGCCAGTAGTATGTTTCAGGAAAAACTGTTTTTT; CDR3aa: CASSMFQEKLFF
j_gene: TRBJ2-1; v_gene: TRBV10-3; abundance: NA; len: 10; d_gene: NA; CDR3nt: TGTGCCATCAGTGAGTCCATCCCGTTCTTC; CDR3aa: CAISESIPFF
j_gene: TRBJ1-2; v_gene: TRBV4-3; abundance: NA; len: 14; d_gene: NA; CDR3nt: TGCGCCAGCAGCCAAGATCTCGTCCCTTATGGCTACACCTTC; CDR3aa: CASSQDLVPYGYTF
j_gene: TRBJ2-5; v_gene: TRBV27; abundance: NA; len: 15; d_gene: NA; CDR3nt: TGTGCCAGCAGTCCCCGCCCAGGGGAATGGGAGACCCAGTACTTC; CDR3aa: CASSPRPGEWETQYF
j_gene: TRBJ2-7; v_gene: TRBV27; abundance: NA; len: 16; d_gene: TRBD1; CDR3nt: TGTGCCAGCAGTTTCTCAACAGGGGGCATCGCCTACGAGCAGTACTTC; CDR3aa: CASSFSTGGIAYEQYF